Reported below is one T cell receptor beta chain. These data come from a study of blood T cell repertoires in COVID-19. Overall study: Acute and convalescent COVID-19 samples came from the United States, Italy and Spain.

Repertoires were generated with immunoSEQ multiplex PCR, while TCRdb's copy carries only in-frame clones and drops some. The top ten hold approximately 4% of the sample, which has hundreds of thousands of clones, 83% seen once. Germline V gene data show CDR1 as SGHTA and CDR2 as FQGNSA. The CDR3 runs to 15 residues. Trimming removed 5 bases from V and 2 bases from J, with 12 bases in between. The sample consisted of PBMCs or T cells enriched from blood (not recorded which). The V and J genes are TRBV7-2 and TRBJ2-2; D possibly corresponds to TRBD2 (5 bases). The TCR comes from a woman in her forties who had been exposed to COVID-19. The CDR3 bases are TGTGCCAGCAGCCCCCTCCGGGGAAACACCGGGGAGCTGTTTTTT. Encoded protein: CASSPLRGNTGELFF. Based on the CDR3 plus reference TRBV7-2 and TRBJ2-2, the full variable domain is GAGVSQSPSNKVTEKGKDVELRCDPISGHTALYWYRQSLGQGLEFLIYFQGNSAPDKSGLPSDRFSAERTGGSVSTLTIQRTQQEDSAVYLCASSPLRGNTGELFFGEGSRLTVL.